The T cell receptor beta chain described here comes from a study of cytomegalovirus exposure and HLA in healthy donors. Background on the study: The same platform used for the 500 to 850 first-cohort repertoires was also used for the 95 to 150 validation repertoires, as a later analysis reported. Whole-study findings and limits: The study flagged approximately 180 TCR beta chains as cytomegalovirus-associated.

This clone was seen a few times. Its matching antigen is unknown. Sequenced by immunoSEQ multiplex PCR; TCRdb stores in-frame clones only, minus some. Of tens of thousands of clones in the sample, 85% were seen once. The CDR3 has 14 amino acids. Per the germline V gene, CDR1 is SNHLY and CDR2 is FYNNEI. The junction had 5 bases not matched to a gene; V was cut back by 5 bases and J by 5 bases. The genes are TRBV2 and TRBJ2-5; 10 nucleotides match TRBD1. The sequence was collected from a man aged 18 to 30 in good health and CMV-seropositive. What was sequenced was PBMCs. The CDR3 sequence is CASSSTGGAETQYF. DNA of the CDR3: TGTGCCAGCAGTTCGACAGGGGGCGCGGAGACCCAGTACTTC.